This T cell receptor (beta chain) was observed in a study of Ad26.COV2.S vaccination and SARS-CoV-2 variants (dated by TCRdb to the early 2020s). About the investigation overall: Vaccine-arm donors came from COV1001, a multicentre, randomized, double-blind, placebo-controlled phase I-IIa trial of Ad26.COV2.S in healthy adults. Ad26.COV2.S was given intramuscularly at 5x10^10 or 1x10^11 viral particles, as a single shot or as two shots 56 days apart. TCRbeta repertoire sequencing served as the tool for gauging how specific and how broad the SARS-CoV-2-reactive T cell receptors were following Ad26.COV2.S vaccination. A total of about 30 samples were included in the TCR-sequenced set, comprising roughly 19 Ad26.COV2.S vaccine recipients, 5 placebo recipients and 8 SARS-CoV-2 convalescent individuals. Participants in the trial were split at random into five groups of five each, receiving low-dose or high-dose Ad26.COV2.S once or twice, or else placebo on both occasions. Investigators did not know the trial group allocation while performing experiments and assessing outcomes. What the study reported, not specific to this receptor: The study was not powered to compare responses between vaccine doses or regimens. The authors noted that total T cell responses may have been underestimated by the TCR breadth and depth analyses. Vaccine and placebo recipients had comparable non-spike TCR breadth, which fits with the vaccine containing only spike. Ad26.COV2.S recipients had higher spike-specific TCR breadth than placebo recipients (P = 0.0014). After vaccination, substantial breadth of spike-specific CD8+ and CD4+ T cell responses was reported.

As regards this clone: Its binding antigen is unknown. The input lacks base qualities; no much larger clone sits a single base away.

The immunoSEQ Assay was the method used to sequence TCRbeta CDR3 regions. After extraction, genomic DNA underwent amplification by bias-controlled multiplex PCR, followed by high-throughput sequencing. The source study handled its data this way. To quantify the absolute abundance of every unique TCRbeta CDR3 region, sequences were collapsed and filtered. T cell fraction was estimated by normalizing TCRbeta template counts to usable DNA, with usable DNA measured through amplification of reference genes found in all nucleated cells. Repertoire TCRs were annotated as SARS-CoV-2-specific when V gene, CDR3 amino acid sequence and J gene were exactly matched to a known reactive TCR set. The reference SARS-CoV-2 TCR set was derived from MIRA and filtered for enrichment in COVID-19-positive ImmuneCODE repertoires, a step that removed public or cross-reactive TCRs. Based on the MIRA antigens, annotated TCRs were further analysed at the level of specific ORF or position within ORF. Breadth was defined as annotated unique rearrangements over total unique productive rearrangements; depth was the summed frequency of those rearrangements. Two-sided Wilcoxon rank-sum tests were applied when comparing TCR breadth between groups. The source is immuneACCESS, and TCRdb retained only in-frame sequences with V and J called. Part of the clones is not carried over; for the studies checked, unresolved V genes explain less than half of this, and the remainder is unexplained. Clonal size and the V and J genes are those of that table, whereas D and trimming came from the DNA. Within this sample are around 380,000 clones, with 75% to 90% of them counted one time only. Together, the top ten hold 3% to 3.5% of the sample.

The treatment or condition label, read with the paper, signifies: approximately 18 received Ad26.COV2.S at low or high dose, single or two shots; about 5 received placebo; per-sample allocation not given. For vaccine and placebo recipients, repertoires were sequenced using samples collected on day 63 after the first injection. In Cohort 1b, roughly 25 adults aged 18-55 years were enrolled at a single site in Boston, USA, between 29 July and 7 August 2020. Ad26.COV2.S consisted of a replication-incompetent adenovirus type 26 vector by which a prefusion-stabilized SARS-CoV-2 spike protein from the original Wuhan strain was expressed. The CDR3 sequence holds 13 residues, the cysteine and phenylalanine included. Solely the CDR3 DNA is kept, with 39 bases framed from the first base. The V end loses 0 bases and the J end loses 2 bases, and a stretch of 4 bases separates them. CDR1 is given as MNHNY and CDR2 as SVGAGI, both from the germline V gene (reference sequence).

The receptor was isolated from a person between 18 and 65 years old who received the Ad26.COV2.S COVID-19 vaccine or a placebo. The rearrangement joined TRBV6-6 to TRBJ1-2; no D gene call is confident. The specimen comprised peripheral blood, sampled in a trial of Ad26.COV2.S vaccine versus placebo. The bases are TGTGCCAGCAGTTACTCGTGGAACTATGGCTACACCTTC. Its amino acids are CASSYSWNYGYTF.